This is a list of T cell receptor beta chains from one sample in a study of cytomegalovirus exposure and HLA in healthy donors. The data were produced by immunoSEQ multiplex PCR, yet TCRdb's version contains in-frame clones alone and is incomplete. The table for this sample gives more than 55,000 clones. The sequenced sample consisted of PBMCs. The origin of the receptors is a woman in her thirties or forties in good health and CMV-seropositive. Both conserved end residues are part of each CDR3. A D gene is named only where the DNA matches it firmly.

j_call v_call d_call cdr3_aa cdr3_nt
TRBJ1-4 TRBV28 TRBD1 CASTSTGVNEKLFF TGTGCCAGCACCTCGACAGGGGTAAATGAAAAACTGTTTTTT
TRBJ2-1 TRBV29-1 . CSVDRGAGSYNEQFF TGCAGCGTTGACCGGGGGGCGGGAAGCTACAATGAGCAGTTCTTC
TRBJ2-7 TRBV28 TRBD2 CASSFSGRVDEQYF TGTGCCAGCAGTTTTAGCGGGAGGGTGGACGAGCAGTACTTC
TRBJ1-2 TRBV2 TRBD1 CASSDRGYGYTF TGTGCCAGCAGCGACAGGGGCTATGGCTACACCTTC
TRBJ2-1 TRBV27 . CASSLVPPGSGMEQFF TGTGCCAGCAGTTTAGTCCCTCCGGGGTCTGGAATGGAGCAGTTCTTC
TRBJ2-3 TRBV12-5 . CASGLTRVLSFF TGTGCTAGTGGTTTGACCAGGGTTTTGTCCTTTTTT
TRBJ1-3 TRBV6-5 . CASSYGVSSGNTIYF TGTGCCAGCAGTTACGGAGTGAGCTCTGGAAACACCATATATTTT
TRBJ1-2 TRBV6-5 TRBD1 CASSLGQGTNYGYTF TGTGCCAGCAGTTTGGGACAGGGAACTAACTATGGCTACACCTTC
TRBJ1-1 TRBV6-6 . CASSYQVSVSDEAFF TGTGCCAGCAGTTACCAGGTTTCGGTGTCGGATGAAGCTTTCTTT
TRBJ2-3 TRBV6-1 TRBD2 CASSEVMYSGGAGDTQYF TGTGCCAGCAGTGAAGTGATGTATAGCGGGGGGGCAGGGGATACGCAGTATTTT
TRBJ2-7 TRBV2 TRBD1 CASRGTGAYEQYF TGTGCCAGCAGGGGGACAGGGGCCTACGAGCAGTACTTC
TRBJ2-7 TRBV27 TRBD2 CAVAGGPHEQYF TGTGCCGTAGCGGGAGGGCCCCACGAGCAGTACTTC
TRBJ1-2 TRBV28 . CATSSGGRYGYTF TGTGCCACTTCCTCGGGGGGGAGATATGGCTACACCTTC
TRBJ1-5 TRBV5-5 . CASSLGAYQPQHF TGTGCCAGCAGCTTGGGGGCATATCAGCCCCAGCATTTT
TRBJ2-3 TRBV5-1 . CASGQLSTDTQYF TGCGCCAGCGGACAGCTGAGCACAGATACGCAGTATTTT
TRBJ1-5 TRBV29-1 TRBD1 CSVVTGGGQPQHF TGCAGCGTTGTGACAGGGGGCGGTCAGCCCCAGCATTTT
TRBJ1-6 TRBV15 TRBD1 CATSRDPRGQGYNSPLHF TGTGCCACCAGCAGAGACCCGAGGGGACAGGGTTATAATTCACCCCTCCACTTT
TRBJ1-2 TRBV4-3 . CASSQDGGAAGVGYTF TGCGCCAGCAGCCAAGATGGTGGAGCCGCGGGCGTCGGCTACACCTTC
TRBJ2-2 TRBV29-1 . CSVGPYGRPDTGELFF TGCAGCGTAGGACCTTACGGGAGACCCGATACCGGGGAGCTGTTTTTT
TRBJ1-3 TRBV4-3 . CASSQDAGRSDGNTIYF TGCGCCAGCAGCCAAGATGCGGGCAGGTCGGATGGAAACACCATATATTTT
TRBJ1-2 TRBV7-2 TRBD1 CASSFGTGDGYTF TGTGCCAGCAGCTTCGGGACAGGGGACGGCTACACCTTC
TRBJ2-7 TRBV10-3 TRBD1 CAATDPGTGAYEQYF TGTGCCGCCACAGACCCCGGGACAGGGGCCTACGAGCAGTACTTC